This T cell receptor (beta chain) was sequenced during a study of spatial heterogeneity in lung cancer. Study-level background: The mean occurrence of each unique TCR and UMI combination in raw reads exceeded 9.5.

Time point reported: sample taken at primary tumor resection. Extraction of whole RNA from tumor, nontumor lung or frozen PBMC preceded unsorted sequencing. Every cDNA TCR molecule received its own unique molecular identifier. TCRdb redid the calling of the 5' RACE reads with MiXCR, one entry per CDR3 protein. Of some 96,000 distinct CDR3 sequences listed, under 4.5% are singletons. Findings of the study overall: Counts that tracked tumor mutation counts were those of expanded intratumoral alpha and beta TCRs. Tallies of expanded TCRs, which were sorted into ubiquitous and regional groups, correlated with counts of ubiquitous and regional nonsynonymous mutations, respectively.

In its sample, this clonotype was seen many times. Its matching antigen is unknown. The sample here was lung tumor tissue, taken at surgery. This TCR came from a male donor with early-stage non-small cell lung cancer.

The CDR3 is CSACWGTPLRNIQYF. The DNA of the CDR3 is TGCAGTGCGTGCTGGGGGACTCCCCTCAGAAACATTCAGTACTTC. This rearrangement joins TRBV20-1 to TRBJ2-4; tentative D call: TRBD2 (6 bases). Germline V lookup: CDR1 DFQATT, CDR2 SNEGSKA (reference sequence). V lost 6 bases to trimming and J lost 6 bases, with 21 bases between them. The CDR3 runs 15 residues.